The 30 T cell receptor beta chains listed next were all sequenced from one sample in a study of regulatory T cells in long-lasting Graves disease. Construction of the TCR beta libraries employed iRepertoire HTBI primers in conjunction with Arm-PCR of CDR3 regions. TCRdb independently ran MiXCR on the multiplex PCR reads; one entry per CDR3 protein. This table has 600,000 to 850,000 distinct CDR3 sequences, around 30% appearing once. This sample's time point: persistent/refractory GD, antithyroid drugs over 5 years with positive TRAb. Preparation of the TCR library used RNA extracted from PBMCs. Source: peripheral blood mononuclear cells (PBMCs), taken when the disease was refractory, from a patient treated with antithyroid drugs. The receptors originated from a female donor with Graves disease.

This chain uses TRBV15 with TRBJ1-5, with D tentatively TRBD1 (6 bases). Germline lookup yields CDR1 LNHNV and CDR2 YYDKDF (reference sequence). This CDR3 spans 16 amino acids. V lost 5 bases, J lost 6 bases, and 20 bases lay in between. The CDR3 DNA sequence: TGTGCCACCAGCGGGTTTTACAGGGTAGCGGGTCAGCCCCAGCATTTT. Protein product: CATSGFYRVAGQPQHF.

The chain links TRBV7-9 to TRBJ2-2, with TRBD1 as a possible D gene (6 bases). With 5 bases removed from V and 7 bases from J, the gap between germline ends came to 11 bases. Germline loops: CDR1 SEHNR, CDR2 FQNEAQ (reference sequence). This CDR3 contains 13 residues. Here the CDR3 reads CASSLGQSGELFF. The CDR3 coding sequence is TGTGCCAGCAGCCTCGGACAGAGCGGGGAGCTGTTTTTT.

This rearrangement joins TRBV6-1 to TRBJ2-1; 7 bases fit TRBD2. Germline V gene data show CDR1 as MNHNS and CDR2 as SASEGT. This CDR3 is built from 15 residues. With 3 bases clipped from V and 9 bases from J, the junction kept 11 bases outside the gene matches. The CDR3 loop is CASSDWGEGQGEQFF. The CDR3 DNA sequence: TGTGCCAGCAGTGATTGGGGGGAGGGCCAGGGTGAGCAGTTCTTC.

This clonotype was seen only a few times. The chain is built from TRBV19 and TRBJ1-1, with a weak D call TRBD1 (5 bases). This CDR3 comprises 14 residues. CDR1 is LNHDA and CDR2 is SQIVND in the germline V gene (reference sequence). The germline V and J ends were trimmed by 0 bases and 6 bases, with 11 bases remaining between them. CDR3 in amino acids: CASSIDPARAEAFF. The CDR3 DNA reads TGTGCCAGTAGTATAGATCCCGCCAGGGCTGAAGCTTTCTTT.

This chain connects TRBV19 to TRBJ1-2, with D possibly TRBD1 on 5 matching bases. The CDR3 consists of 15 residues. CDR1 LNHDA and CDR2 SQIVND come from the germline V gene (reference sequence). The germline V and J ends were trimmed by 3 bases and 5 bases, with 16 bases remaining between them. The CDR3 reads CASSITGVRIYGYTF. Here the CDR3 DNA reads TGTGCCAGTAGTATCACAGGAGTTAGAATATATGGCTACACCTTC.

This clonotype was counted only a few times. CDR3 residues: CASSLEFGGIGTEAFF. For the CDR3, the DNA is TGCGCCAGCAGCTTGGAGTTCGGGGGGATTGGGACTGAAGCTTTCTTT. V usage is TRBV5-1 and J usage is TRBJ1-1; tentatively, D is TRBD1 (5 bases). The CDR3 is 16 amino acids. V gave up 0 bases and J gave up 5 bases, with 17 bases separating them. CDR1 and CDR2 from the germline V gene are SGHRS and YFSETQ.

The genes are TRBV29-1 and TRBJ1-1, with D unresolved. CDR1 and CDR2 from the germline V gene are SQVTM and ANQGSEA. The CDR3 consists of 13 residues. Trimming took 0 bases from V and 1 from J, leaving 6 bases between them. The CDR3 sequence is CSVEDQPNTEAFF. In DNA, the CDR3 is TGCAGCGTTGAAGACCAGCCGAACACTGAAGCTTTCTTT.

This clonotype was detected only a few times. The V and J genes are TRBV30 and TRBJ1-2; TRBD1 is a possible D gene (5 bases). The CDR3 runs 14 residues. Germline CDR1 reads GTSNPN; CDR2 reads SVGIG (reference sequence). V lost 2 bases and J lost 0, with 10 bases in between. The CDR3 region is CAWSNQGANYGYTF. In DNA form, the CDR3 reads TGTGCCTGGAGTAACCAGGGAGCTAACTATGGCTACACCTTC.

The CDR3 sequence is CSARVQDNSPLHF. For the CDR3, the DNA is TGCAGTGCTAGAGTACAGGACAATTCACCCCTCCACTTT. The genes are TRBV20-1 and TRBJ1-6; D perhaps matches TRBD1 (5 bases). The V gene's germline CDR1 is DFQATT and CDR2 SNEGSKA (reference sequence). V lost 1 base and J 7 bases, leaving 8 bases between the germline ends. The CDR3 length is 13 residues.

V and J are TRBV4-1 and TRBJ1-2; the D is unclear. The CDR3 sequence is 15 residues long. V was shortened by 1 base and J by 8 bases, with 17 bases between the two germline ends. CDR1 is MGHRA, CDR2 YSYEKL, per germline. The CDR3 reads CASSQGRTSRNGYTF. CDR3 DNA sequence: TGCGCCAGCAGCCAAGGGCGGACCTCCCGGAACGGCTACACCTTC.

The V and J genes are TRBV11-2 and TRBJ2-7, with D perhaps matching TRBD2 (6 bases). The CDR3 is made up of 13 amino acids. The V gene's germline CDR1 is SGHAT and CDR2 FQNNGV. V lost 5 bases, J lost 1 base, and 9 bases lay in between. DNA for the CDR3: TGTGCCAGCAGCGATGGGGGGTCCTACGAGCAGTACTTC. It codes for CASSDGGSYEQYF.

This chain links TRBV12-5 with TRBJ1-1, with 7 nucleotides matching TRBD1. The CDR3 extends over 14 amino acids. The junction had 10 bases not matched to a gene; V was cut back by 5 bases and J by 7 bases. Germline V gene data show CDR1 as LGHNT and CDR2 as FRNRAP. The CDR3 sequence is CASGRGRGPGEAFF. The CDR3 DNA follows: TGTGCTAGTGGTCGGGGGAGGGGGCCCGGTGAAGCTTTCTTT.

This chain connects TRBV9 to TRBJ2-7, with a possible D match to TRBD2 (5 bases). Trimming stripped 0 bases from V and 4 bases from J, with 11 bases between. Germline V lookup: CDR1 SGDLS, CDR2 YYNGEE. The CDR3 totals 14 residues. The CDR3 DNA reads as TGTGCCAGCAGCGTAGGGGTAGCGTCTTACGAGCAGTACTTC. Protein product: CASSVGVASYEQYF.

V and J are TRBV2 and TRBJ1-3, with no clear D. Germline values: CDR1 SNHLY, CDR2 FYNNEI. Trimming removed 7 bases at V and 0 bases at J, with 7 bases between. This CDR3 has 13 residues. The CDR3 sequence: CASKKASGNTIYF. For the CDR3, the DNA is TGTGCCAGCAAGAAGGCCTCTGGAAACACCATATATTTT.

The table lists this clonotype with many counts. The chain recombines TRBV28 with TRBJ1-2, with D maybe TRBD1 (5 bases). This CDR3 is 16 amino acids long. Germline CDR1 and CDR2: MDHEN and SYDVKM. V lost 8 bases, J lost 4 bases, and 23 bases lay in between. The CDR3 nucleotides read TGTGCCAGCGGGATGCAACCCCTGGGACCGTCCTATGGCTACACCTTC. This translates into CASGMQPLGPSYGYTF.

There are a few counts of this clonotype. This chain joins TRBV30 and TRBJ2-5, with D hard to call. There are 12 residues in the CDR3. Germline CDR1 reads GTSNPN; CDR2 reads SVGIG (reference sequence). V was cut by 2 bases and J by 5 bases, with 9 bases left in between. The CDR3 is CAWSIQRETQYF. DNA of the CDR3: TGTGCCTGGAGTATCCAACGGGAGACCCAGTACTTC.

This clonotype has only a few counts. The chain combines TRBV7-2 with TRBJ2-7, with 9 bases that match TRBD2. Germline loops: CDR1 SGHTA, CDR2 FQGNSA. This CDR3 has 17 residues. The junction had 9 bases not matched to a gene; V was cut back by 0 bases and J by 3 bases. DNA for the CDR3: TGTGCCAGCAGCTTAGCGCGTTTGCGGGAGGGAGGCTACGAGCAGTACTTC. This translates into CASSLARLREGGYEQYF.

The CDR3 nucleotides read TGTGCCAGCAGCACCCTGGGGGGGACAGAAGCTTTCTTT. Amino acids: CASSTLGGTEAFF. The rearrangement joins TRBV7-9 to TRBJ1-1; TRBD1 is a possible D gene (6 bases). Germline CDR1 and CDR2: SEHNR and FQNEAQ (reference sequence). This CDR3 is 13 amino acids long. V gave up 5 bases and J gave up 8 bases, with 15 bases separating them.

V usage is TRBV28 and J usage is TRBJ2-3; 14 bases align to TRBD2. This CDR3 is 18 amino acids long. J was trimmed by 0 bases and V by 1 base; bases with no gene match: 3. Germline CDR1 reads MDHEN; CDR2 reads SYDVKM. CDR3 region: CASSLYGTSGGSTDTQYF. In nucleotides, the CDR3 is TGTGCCAGCAGTTTATACGGGACTAGCGGGGGCAGCACAGATACGCAGTATTTT.

This clonotype was seen only a few times. The chain uses TRBV6-1 and TRBJ2-2; D is unresolved. With 7 bases removed from V and 5 bases from J, the gap between germline ends came to 20 bases. Germline V gene sequence: CDR1 MNHNS, CDR2 SASEGT. This CDR3 region has 16 residues. The DNA of the CDR3 is TGTGCCAGCACCCCATCCCGAGTCATTAAAACCGGGGAGCTGTTTTTT. This codes for CASTPSRVIKTGELFF.

Of note for this clonotype: This sequence may be a read error, since a much larger clone differs from it by one base. This chain links TRBV2 with TRBJ2-7, with TRBD1 identical over 8 bases. CDR3 length: 15 residues. Germline CDR1 and CDR2: SNHLY and FYNNEI. The CDR3 DNA reads as TGTGCCGGCAGTTCCCGGACAGGGCTCAACTACGAGCAGTACTTC. Encoded protein: CAGSSRTGLNYEQYF.

This clonotype showed up just a few times. The gene calls are TRBV5-1 and TRBJ2-6; D remains unclear. Germline V lookup: CDR1 SGHRS, CDR2 YFSETQ. This CDR3 is 14 amino acids long. V lost 1 base, J lost 0 bases, and 2 bases lay in between. CDR3 sequence reads: CASSLPSGANVLTF. The CDR3 DNA is TGCGCCAGCAGCTTGCCCTCTGGGGCCAACGTCCTGACTTTC.

J is TRBJ2-1 and V is TRBV7-9; the match to TRBD1 covers 8 bases. The CDR3 spans 18 residues. The germline V gene encodes CDR1 SEHNR and CDR2 FQNEAQ (reference sequence). Losses at the gene ends were 6 bases for V and 9 bases for J; bases not matched to a gene: 22. CDR3 coding DNA: TGTGCCAGCAGGGGCAGCAGGGGGCTAGGACTAAAAAGTAGTGAGCAGTTCTTC. As protein: CASRGSRGLGLKSSEQFF.

There are a few counts of this clonotype. This rearrangement joins TRBV6-1 to TRBJ2-5, with 7 bases identical to TRBD1. Trimming at V came to 5 bases and at J to 2 bases, leaving 11 bases not matched to a gene. Per the germline V gene, CDR1 is MNHNS and CDR2 is SASEGT. CDR3 length equals 16 residues. This chain's CDR3 is CASSPGPGGLQETQYF. CDR3 in DNA: TGTGCCAGCAGTCCGGGGCCAGGGGGTTTACAAGAGACCCAGTACTTC.

This clonotype was detected only a few times. The CDR3 region is CASSPPPDPYEQYF. In nucleotides, the CDR3 is TGTGCCAGCAGTCCCCCTCCTGACCCATACGAGCAGTACTTC. This chain joins TRBV28 and TRBJ2-7; D remains ambiguous. The germline gives CDR1 MDHEN, CDR2 SYDVKM. The CDR3 is made up of 14 amino acids. Trimming stripped 5 bases from V and 4 bases from J, with 15 bases between.

The chain couples TRBV27 to TRBJ1-5; 7 bases are a match to TRBD1. V trimming: 6 bases; J trimming: 0 bases; junction bases outside the gene matches: 2. CDR1 is MNHEY and CDR2 is SMNVEV in the germline V gene (reference sequence). The CDR3 has 14 residues. As DNA, the CDR3 is TGTGCCAGCAGGGGACAGTTTAGCAATCAGCCCCAGCATTTT. Its protein product is CASRGQFSNQPQHF.

This chain links TRBV3-1 with TRBJ1-2; D unresolved. Trimming pared 1 base from V and 7 bases from J, leaving 13 bases between. Germline V gives CDR1 LGHDT, CDR2 YNNKEL (reference sequence). This CDR3 contains 14 residues. This CDR3 reads CASSQGAVTSGYTF. CDR3 DNA: TGTGCCAGCAGCCAAGGGGCGGTCACCTCTGGCTACACCTTC.

This clonotype was seen more than once but under ten times. This chain links TRBV12-3 or TRBV12-4 with TRBJ2-7; D possibly matches TRBD1 or TRBD2 (5 bases each). V was clipped by 4 bases and J by 2 bases, with 12 bases between them. This CDR3 region has 14 residues. DNA of the CDR3: TGTGCCAGCAGTTCCCAGGGACGGCCCTACGAGCAGTACTTC. Translated: CASSSQGRPYEQYF.

The chain joins TRBV20-1 to TRBJ1-5; D is unresolved. Germline V gene lookup returns CDR1 DFQATT and CDR2 SNEGSKA (reference sequence). There are 12 residues in the CDR3. The germline V and J ends were trimmed by 1 base and 6 bases, with 7 bases remaining between them. CDR3 sequence: CSARGLFQPQHF. The CDR3 nucleotides read TGCAGTGCTAGAGGCCTCTTTCAGCCCCAGCATTTT.

V gene TRBV7-9 combines with J gene TRBJ1-5; D ambiguous. Deletions cut 1 base from V and 1 base from J, with 14 bases between. Germline-derived CDR1 and CDR2 are SEHNR and FQNEAQ (reference sequence). The CDR3 contains 17 residues. CDR3 coding DNA: TGTGCCAGCAGCTTAGGGAGCGGTCCGCGAAGCAATCAGCCCCAGCATTTT. Residues: CASSLGSGPRSNQPQHF.